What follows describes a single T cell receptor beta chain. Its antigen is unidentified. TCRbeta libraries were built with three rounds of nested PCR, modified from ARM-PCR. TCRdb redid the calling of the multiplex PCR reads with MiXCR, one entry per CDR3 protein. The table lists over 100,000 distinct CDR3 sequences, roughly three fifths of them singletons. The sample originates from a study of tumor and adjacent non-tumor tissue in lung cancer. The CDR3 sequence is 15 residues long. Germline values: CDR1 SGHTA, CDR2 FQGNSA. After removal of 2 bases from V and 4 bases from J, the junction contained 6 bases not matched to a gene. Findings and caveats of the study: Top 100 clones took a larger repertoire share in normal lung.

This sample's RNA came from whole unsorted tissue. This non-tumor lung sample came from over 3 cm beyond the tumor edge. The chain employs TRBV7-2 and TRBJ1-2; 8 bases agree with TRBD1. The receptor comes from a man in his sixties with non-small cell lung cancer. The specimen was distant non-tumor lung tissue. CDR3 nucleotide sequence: TGTGCCAGCAGCTTACAGGGGGCCCCGGGCTATGGCTACACCTTC. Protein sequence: CASSLQGAPGYGYTF.